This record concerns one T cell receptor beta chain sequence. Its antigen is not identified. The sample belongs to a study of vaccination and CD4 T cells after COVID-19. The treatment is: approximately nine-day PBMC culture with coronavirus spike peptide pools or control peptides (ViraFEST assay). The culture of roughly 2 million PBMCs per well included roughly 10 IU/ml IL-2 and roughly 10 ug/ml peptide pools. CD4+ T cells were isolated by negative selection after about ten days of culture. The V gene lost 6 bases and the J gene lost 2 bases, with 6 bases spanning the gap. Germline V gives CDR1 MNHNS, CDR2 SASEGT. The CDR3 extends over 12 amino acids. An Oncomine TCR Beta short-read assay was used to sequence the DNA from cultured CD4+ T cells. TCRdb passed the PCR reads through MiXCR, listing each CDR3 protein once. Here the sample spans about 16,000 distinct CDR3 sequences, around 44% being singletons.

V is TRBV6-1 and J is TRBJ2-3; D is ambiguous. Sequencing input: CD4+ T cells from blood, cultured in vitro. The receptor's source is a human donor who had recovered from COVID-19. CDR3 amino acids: CASSTDTDTQYF. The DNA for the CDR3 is TGTGCCAGCAGCACTGACACAGATACGCAGTATTTT.